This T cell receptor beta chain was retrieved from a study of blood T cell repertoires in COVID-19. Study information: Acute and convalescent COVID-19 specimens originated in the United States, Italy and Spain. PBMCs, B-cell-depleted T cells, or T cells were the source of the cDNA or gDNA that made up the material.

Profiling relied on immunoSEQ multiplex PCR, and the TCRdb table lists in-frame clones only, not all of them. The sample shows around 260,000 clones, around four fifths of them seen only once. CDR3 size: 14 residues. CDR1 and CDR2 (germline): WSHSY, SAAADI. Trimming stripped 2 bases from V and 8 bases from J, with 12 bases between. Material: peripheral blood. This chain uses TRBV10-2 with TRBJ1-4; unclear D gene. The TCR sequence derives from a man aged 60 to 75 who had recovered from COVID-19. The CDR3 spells CASSEVGGGEKLFF. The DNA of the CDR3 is TGCGCCAGCAGTGAGGTTGGAGGTGGGGAAAAACTGTTTTTT.